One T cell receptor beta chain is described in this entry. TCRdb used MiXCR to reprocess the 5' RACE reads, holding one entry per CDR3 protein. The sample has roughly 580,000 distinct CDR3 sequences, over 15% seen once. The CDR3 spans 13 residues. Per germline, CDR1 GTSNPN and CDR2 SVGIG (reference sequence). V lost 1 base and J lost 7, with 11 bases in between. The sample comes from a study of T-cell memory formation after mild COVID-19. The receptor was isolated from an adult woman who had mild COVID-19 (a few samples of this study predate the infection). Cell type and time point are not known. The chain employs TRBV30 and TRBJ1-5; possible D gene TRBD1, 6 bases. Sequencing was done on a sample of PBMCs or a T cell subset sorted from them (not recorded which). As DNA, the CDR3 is TGTGCCTGGAGTGGGACCCAGGGGCAGCCCCAGCATTTT. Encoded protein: CAWSGTQGQPQHF.